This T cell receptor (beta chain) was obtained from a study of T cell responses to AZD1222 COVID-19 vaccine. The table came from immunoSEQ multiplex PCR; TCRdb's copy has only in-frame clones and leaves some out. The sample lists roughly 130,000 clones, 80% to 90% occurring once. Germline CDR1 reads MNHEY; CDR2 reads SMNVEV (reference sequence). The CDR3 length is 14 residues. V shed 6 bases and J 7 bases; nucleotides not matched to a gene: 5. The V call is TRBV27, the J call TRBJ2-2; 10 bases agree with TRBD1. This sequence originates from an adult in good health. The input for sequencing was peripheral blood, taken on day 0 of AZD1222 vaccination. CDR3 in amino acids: CASSTRTGGGELFF. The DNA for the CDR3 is TGTGCCAGCAGCACCCGGACAGGGGGCGGGGAGCTGTTTTTT.